This T cell receptor (beta chain) was found in a study of T cell changes during pregnancy in multiple sclerosis. With 0 bases removed from V and 0 bases from J, the gap between germline ends came to 10 bases. Germline loops: CDR1 SGHNT, CDR2 YYREEE (reference sequence). CDR3 length equals 16 residues. Here immunoSEQ multiplex PCR was the method, and the copy in TCRdb shows in-frame clones only, minus some. The sample lists approximately 46,000 clones, 90% seen once, with over 4% in the top ten. The material was peripheral blood, obtained after pregnancy. The receptor was isolated from a female donor in good health, enrolled as a control in a pregnancy study. The chain carries TRBV5-4 and TRBJ1-5; TRBD1 might be the D (5 bases). The DNA for the CDR3 is TGTGCCAGCAGCTTGGGGGGCCGGAATAGCAATCAGCCCCAGCATTTT. Translation gives CASSLGGRNSNQPQHF.